This TCR beta chain was documented in a study of blood T cells in healthy people across ages. Across the study: About one barcoded beta molecule per two T cells was captured by template switching. The study's findings and limits: Roughly linearly, TCR beta diversity per million T cells fell as age increased.

With regard to this clonotype: Its antigen is not identified.

Next came a second PCR, run for about 6 to 11 cycles, which used a sample-barcoded 5' primer along with a J-beta primer mix. A single record per CDR3 protein comes from TCRdb applying MiXCR to the 5' RACE reads. The table lists 1.5 million to 2 million distinct CDR3 sequences, roughly 27% of them singletons, with 7.7% in the top ten. Extraction yielded at least 5 micrograms of total RNA per sample. The TCR comes from a woman younger than 45 in good health. The sequencing input was blood.

The CDR3 sequence is CASSFASGVTGELFF. In nucleotides, the CDR3 is TGTGCCAGCAGCTTCGCTAGCGGGGTCACCGGGGAGCTGTTTTTT. The chain recombines TRBV7-2 with TRBJ2-2, with 9 positions matching TRBD2. After removal of 3 bases from V and 4 bases from J, the junction contained 3 bases not matched to a gene. CDR1 SGHTA and CDR2 FQGNSA come from the germline V gene. The CDR3 covers 15 residues. The full variable domain, with the rest looked up from reference TRBV7-2 and TRBJ2-2, is GAGVSQSPSNKVTEKGKDVELRCDPISGHTALYWYRQSLGQGLEFLIYFQGNSAPDKSGLPSDRFSAERTGGSVSTLTIQRTQQEDSAVYLCASSFASGVTGELFFGEGSRLTVL.